This T cell receptor beta chain was recovered during a study of T cell responses to AZD1222 COVID-19 vaccine. V shed 5 bases and J shed 4 bases, with 15 bases lying between them. CDR3 length equals 15 residues. The germline V gene encodes CDR1 SGHTS and CDR2 YDEGEE. The protocol was immunoSEQ multiplex PCR, while the TCRdb copy is restricted to in-frame clones and leaves out a portion. The data hold tens of thousands of clones, with over 75% observed a single time. The chain links TRBV5-8 to TRBJ1-4, with D perhaps TRBD1 (5 bases). Sequenced material: peripheral blood, taken 28 days after the second AZD1222 dose. The source is an adult who received the AZD1222 COVID-19 vaccine. The CDR3 region has the DNA TGTGCCAGCAGGGTTCTGGGGGATATTAATGAAAAACTGTTTTTT. Its translation: CASRVLGDINEKLFF.